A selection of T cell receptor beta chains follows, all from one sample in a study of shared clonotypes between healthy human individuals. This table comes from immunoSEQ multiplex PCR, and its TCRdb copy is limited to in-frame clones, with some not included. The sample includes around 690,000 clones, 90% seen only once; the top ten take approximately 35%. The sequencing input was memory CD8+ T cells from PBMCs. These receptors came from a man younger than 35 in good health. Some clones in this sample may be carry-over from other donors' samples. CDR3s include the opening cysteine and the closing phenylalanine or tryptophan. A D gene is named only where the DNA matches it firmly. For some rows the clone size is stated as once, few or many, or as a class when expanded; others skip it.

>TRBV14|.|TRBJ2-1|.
CASSREEGGVGEQFF
TGTGCCAGCAGCCGAGAAGAGGGGGGAGTGGGTGAGCAGTTCTTC
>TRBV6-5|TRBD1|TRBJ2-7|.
CASSYSWGQESYEQYF
TGTGCCAGCAGTTACTCGTGGGGACAGGAATCCTACGAGCAGTACTTC
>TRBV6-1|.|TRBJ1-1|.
CASSELGSEAFF
TGTGCCAGCAGTGAGCTGGGTTCTGAAGCTTTCTTT
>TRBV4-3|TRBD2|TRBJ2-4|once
CASSPAGLAGNIQYF
TGCGCCAGCAGCCCGGCGGGACTAGCAGGAAACATTCAGTACTTC
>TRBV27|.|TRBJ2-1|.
CASSLSGFSYNEQFF
TGTGCCAGCAGTTTGTCAGGCTTCTCCTACAATGAGCAGTTCTTC
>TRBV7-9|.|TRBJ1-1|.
CASSLVTSGDEAFF
TGTGCCAGCAGCTTAGTCACCTCAGGGGACGAAGCTTTCTTT
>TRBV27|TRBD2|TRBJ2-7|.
CASSPYSGNYEQYF
TGTGCCAGCAGTCCGTATAGCGGGAACTACGAGCAGTACTTC
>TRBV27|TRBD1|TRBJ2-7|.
CASSPRTGSYEQYF
TGTGCCAGCAGTCCCCGGACAGGATCCTACGAGCAGTACTTC
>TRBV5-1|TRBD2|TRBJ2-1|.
CASSNQAGASYNEQFF
TGCGCCAGCAGCAACCAAGCGGGAGCGTCCTACAATGAGCAGTTCTTC
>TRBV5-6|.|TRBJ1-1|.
CASRSRGAWGTEAFF
TGTGCCAGCAGATCTCGGGGAGCCTGGGGGACTGAAGCTTTCTTT
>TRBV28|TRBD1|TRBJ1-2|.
CASSQTYADREGSGYTF
TGTGCCAGCAGTCAGACATACGCGGACAGGGAGGGGAGTGGCTACACCTTC
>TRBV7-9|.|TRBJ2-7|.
CASSSRDRYEQYF
TGTGCCAGCAGCTCCCGGGACCGCTACGAGCAGTACTTC
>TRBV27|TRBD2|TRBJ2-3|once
CASSPDLLAGADTQYF
TGTGCCAGCAGTCCCGACCTACTAGCGGGAGCAGATACGCAGTATTTT
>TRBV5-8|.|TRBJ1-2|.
CASSLSTADHYGYTF
TGTGCCAGCAGCTTGTCGACAGCCGACCACTATGGCTACACCTTC
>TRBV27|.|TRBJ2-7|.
CASSTLPGHQTSYEQYF
TGTGCCAGCAGTACATTACCGGGACACCAAACCTCCTACGAGCAGTACTTC
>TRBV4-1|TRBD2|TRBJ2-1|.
CASSHAGTSDYSYNEQFF
TGCGCCAGCAGCCATGCAGGGACTAGCGACTACTCCTACAATGAGCAGTTCTTC
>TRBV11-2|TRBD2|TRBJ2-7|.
CASSLGTSDYEQYF
TGTGCCAGCAGCTTAGGGACTAGCGACTACGAGCAGTACTTC
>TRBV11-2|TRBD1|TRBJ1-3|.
CASSPRQGSSGNTIYF
TGTGCCAGCAGCCCGCGACAGGGGAGCTCTGGAAACACCATATATTTT
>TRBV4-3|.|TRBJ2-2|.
CASSPQYGVLTAGELFF
TGCGCCAGCAGCCCCCAGTACGGGGTCCTTACGGCCGGGGAGCTGTTTTTT
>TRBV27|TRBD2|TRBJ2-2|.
CASSLLAGAHTGELFF
TGTGCCAGCAGTTTATTAGCGGGAGCCCACACCGGGGAGCTGTTTTTT
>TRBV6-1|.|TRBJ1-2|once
CASSEARAPLHGYTF
TGTGCCAGCAGTGAGGCCAGGGCCCCTCTCCACGGCTACACCTTC
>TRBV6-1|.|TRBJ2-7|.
CASVKGRLTSYEQYF
TGTGCCAGCGTCAAAGGACGTCTGACCTCCTACGAGCAGTACTTC
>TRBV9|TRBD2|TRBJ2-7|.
CASSVGSGSSYEQYF
TGTGCCAGCAGCGTAGGGAGCGGGAGCTCCTACGAGCAGTACTTC
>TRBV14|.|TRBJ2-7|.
CASSQEFPLPFEQYF
TGTGCCAGCAGCCAAGAGTTTCCCCTCCCGTTTGAGCAGTACTTC
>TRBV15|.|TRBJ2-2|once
CATSRTNTGELFF
TGTGCCACCAGTCGTACTAACACCGGGGAGCTGTTTTTT
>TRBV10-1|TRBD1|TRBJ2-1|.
CASSEDRDAYNEQFF
TGCGCCAGCAGTGAGGACAGGGACGCCTACAATGAGCAGTTCTTC
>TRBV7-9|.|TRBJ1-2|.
CASSVGQYGYTF
TGTGCCAGCAGCGTCGGACAGTATGGCTACACCTTC
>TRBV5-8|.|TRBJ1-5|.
CASSLRTWRGSNQPQHF
TGTGCCAGCAGCTTAAGGACCTGGCGGGGGAGCAATCAGCCCCAGCATTTT
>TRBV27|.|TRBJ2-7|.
CASSLSLGSAYEQYF
TGTGCCAGCAGTTTATCTCTGGGCTCGGCCTACGAGCAGTACTTC
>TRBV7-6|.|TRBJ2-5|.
CASSLLGETQYF
TGTGCCAGCAGCTTACTAGGGGAGACCCAGTACTTC
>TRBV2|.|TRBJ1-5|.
CASTSTETGNQPQHF
TGTGCCAGCACCTCGACAGAGACAGGTAATCAGCCCCAGCATTTT
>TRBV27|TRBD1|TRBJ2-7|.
CASSLSVGDRGTYEQYF
TGTGCCAGCAGTTTATCTGTCGGGGACAGGGGGACCTACGAGCAGTACTTC
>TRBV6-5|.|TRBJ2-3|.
CASSFSPQGGADTQYF
TGTGCCAGCAGTTTTTCCCCGCAGGGTGGGGCAGATACGCAGTATTTT
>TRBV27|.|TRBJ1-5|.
CASSLSRAQPQHF
TGTGCCAGCAGTTTATCCAGGGCTCAGCCCCAGCATTTT
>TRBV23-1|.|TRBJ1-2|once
CASNLRMGGYTF
TGCGCCAGCAACCTGAGGATGGGGGGCTACACCTTC
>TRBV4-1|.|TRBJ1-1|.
CASSQGRVAEGTEAFF
TGCGCCAGCAGCCAAGGTCGGGTCGCCGAGGGCACTGAAGCTTTCTTT
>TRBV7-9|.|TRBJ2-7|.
CASSLGPSEQYF
TGTGCCAGCAGCTTAGGACCCTCCGAGCAGTACTTC
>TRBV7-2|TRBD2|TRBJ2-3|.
CASSLVVAGAARTDTQYF
TGTGCCAGCAGCTTAGTGGTAGCGGGAGCGGCAAGGACAGATACGCAGTATTTT
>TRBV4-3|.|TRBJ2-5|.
CASSPAQSRTQYF
TGCGCCAGCAGCCCAGCACAGTCGCGGACCCAGTACTTC
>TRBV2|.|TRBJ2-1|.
CANSRDVEQFF
TGTGCCAACTCCCGGGACGTCGAGCAGTTCTTC
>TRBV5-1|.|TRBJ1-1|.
CASSARTNTEAFF
TGCGCCAGCAGCGCCCGAACGAACACTGAAGCTTTCTTT
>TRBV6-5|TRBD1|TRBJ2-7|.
CASRRQGSNYEQYF
TGTGCCAGCAGAAGACAGGGGTCGAACTACGAGCAGTACTTC